The T cell receptor beta chain under discussion was sequenced for a study of Ad26.COV2.S vaccination and SARS-CoV-2 variants. Study-level results: The breadth of spike-specific CD8+ and CD4+ T cell responses after vaccination was reportedly substantial.

This clone was observed a single time. What it recognizes is unknown. This sample's treatment: roughly 19 received Ad26.COV2.S at low or high dose, single or two shots; 5 received placebo; per-sample allocation not given. The study sampled participants on day 63 after the first vaccine or placebo injection. An adult donor aged 18-55 years was enrolled in Boston. Libraries were prepared by immunoSEQ multiplex PCR; TCRdb keeps only in-frame clonotypes and omits some of them. The sample lists around 450,000 clones; 70% to 90% were seen once. Sequences were derived from peripheral blood, sampled in a trial of Ad26.COV2.S vaccine versus placebo. The clonotype comes from a person aged 18 to 65 who received the Ad26.COV2.S COVID-19 vaccine or a placebo.

The CDR3 region has the DNA TGTGCCAGCAGTTTGCGGGACAGGGGCTACGAGCAGTACTTC. It codes for CASSLRDRGYEQYF. The rearrangement uses TRBV28 and TRBJ2-7; 10 bases align to TRBD1. Germline assignment: CDR1 MDHEN and CDR2 SYDVKM. Trimming at V came to 3 bases and at J to 3 bases, leaving 2 bases not matched to a gene. The CDR3 runs to 14 residues.